What follows is one T cell receptor beta chain and its context. What it binds is not known. These data come from a study of blood T cells in healthy people across ages. J gave up 5 bases and V 5 bases, and 6 bases lay outside the gene matches. This CDR3 is built from 14 residues. The germline CDR1 and CDR2 sequences are SQVTM and ANQGSEA. Whole-study findings and limits: Underestimates were what the diversity estimates from one million T cells were considered to be.

Together with a sample-barcoded 5' primer, a J-beta primer mix was included in a second PCR lasting about 7 to 11 cycles. Each cDNA molecule carried a tag from a template-switch adaptor that contained 12 random nucleotides. Each of the samples gave a minimum of 3 million paired-end reads that contained CDR3. TCRdb re-analysed the 5' RACE reads in MiXCR, keeping a single row per CDR3 protein. The table lists over 1,200,000 distinct CDR3 sequences, around 55% of them singletons. The sequence derives from a man between 18 and 29 years old in good health. The source material was blood. This chain links TRBV29-1 with TRBJ1-4; 9 bases fit TRBD1. Here the CDR3 reads CSVTYRGRNEKLFF. In nucleotides, the CDR3 is TGCAGCGTTACCTACAGGGGGCGCAATGAAAAACTGTTTTTT.